A selection of T cell receptor beta chains follows, all from one sample in a study of beta chain features in type 1 diabetes. The data were produced by immunoSEQ multiplex PCR, yet TCRdb's version contains in-frame clones alone and is incomplete. The table has hundreds of thousands of clones, about 63% seen once; the top ten hold almost 0.055%. The sequencing sample was made of naive CD4+ T cells from blood. Receptor source: a man younger than 40 in good health. CDR3s include the opening cysteine and the closing phenylalanine or tryptophan. The D gene is left open where the match is weak. Part of the rows lack a size; the others show once, few, many or a class for expanded clones.

clone_size,v_call,d_call,j_call,cdr3_nt,cdr3_aa
.,TRBV30,.,TRBJ2-7,TGTGCCTGGTACCCGAGGGGCTCCAAAACCGCCGAGCAGTACTTC,CAWYPRGSKTAEQYF
.,TRBV19,TRBD1,TRBJ2-4,TGTGCCAGTAGTACGACAGGGTTCCTAGCCAAAAACATTCAGTACTTC,CASSTTGFLAKNIQYF
once,TRBV6-5,.,TRBJ2-1,TGTGCCAGCAGTTACTCAGGAGCAGGGGCGAATGAGCAGTTCTTC,CASSYSGAGANEQFF
.,TRBV9,TRBD1,TRBJ2-3,TGTGCCAGCAGCGCCTCGAGGCCCGGGACAGTCACAGATACGCAGTATTTT,CASSASRPGTVTDTQYF
few,TRBV23-1,.,TRBJ1-2,TGCGCCAGCAGTCGATATCGCCAAACCAACTATGGCTACACCTTC,CASSRYRQTNYGYTF
once,TRBV7-2,.,TRBJ2-5,TGTGCCAGCAGCTCGGACGGACGAACTTTTCAAGAGACCCAGTACTTC,CASSSDGRTFQETQYF
.,TRBV6-5,.,TRBJ2-7,TGTGCCAGCAGTTACAGGGGTAATTCCTACGAGCAGTACTTC,CASSYRGNSYEQYF
.,TRBV21-1,.,TRBJ2-1,TGTGCCAGCAGCAGCCGGGACAGGGCCTACAATGAGCAGTTCTTC,CASSSRDRAYNEQFF
.,TRBV15,TRBD2,TRBJ2-3,TGTGCCACCAGCAGAATCCCTAGCGGGAGCACAGATACGCAGTATTTT,CATSRIPSGSTDTQYF
.,TRBV30,TRBD1,TRBJ1-3,TGTGCCTGGACCGGGACAGGGGGTCTCGGAAACACCATATATTTT,CAWTGTGGLGNTIYF
.,TRBV4-3,TRBD2,TRBJ2-1,TGCGCCAGCAGCCAGGCTAGCGGGATCGGGAATGAGCAGTTCTTC,CASSQASGIGNEQFF
.,TRBV29-1,.,TRBJ1-2,TGCAGCGCCACTCAGGGGAACTATGGCTACACCTTC,CSATQGNYGYTF
.,TRBV29-1,.,TRBJ2-7,TGCAGCGTTGAAACAGACTCCTACGAGCAGTACTTC,CSVETDSYEQYF
.,TRBV30,.,TRBJ2-2,TGTGCCTGGAGGACAGGCAAGAACACCGGGGAGCTGTTTTTT,CAWRTGKNTGELFF
.,TRBV30,.,TRBJ2-5,TGTGCCTGGAAAGGGGAACAAGAGACCCAGTACTTC,CAWKGEQETQYF
.,TRBV30,.,TRBJ1-1,TGTGCCTGGAGTCCCGACCGGGGAGCTTTCTTT,CAWSPDRGAFF
.,TRBV13,TRBD1,TRBJ2-2,TGTGCCAGCAGCTCCCAGGGGGCCGGGGAGCTGTTTTTT,CASSSQGAGELFF
.,TRBV29-1,.,TRBJ2-5,TGCAGCGTTGTAGGTAGGGCTAACCAAGAGACCCAGTACTTC,CSVVGRANQETQYF
.,TRBV29-1,TRBD1,TRBJ1-6,TGCAGCGTCGATCGGACAGGGGGTTCTATGACCTATAATTCACCCCTCCACTTT,CSVDRTGGSMTYNSPLHF
.,TRBV30,.,TRBJ2-5,TGTGCCTGGAGTGTATGGGCAGGGGTAGTAGAGACCCAGTACTTC,CAWSVWAGVVETQYF
once,TRBV30,TRBD1,TRBJ1-2,TGTGCCTGGGGACAGGGGGCGCCTGGCTACACCTTC,CAWGQGAPGYTF
.,TRBV10-3,TRBD1,TRBJ2-4,TGTGCCATCAGTGGGGACAGGGAGGCCAAAAACATTCAGTACTTC,CAISGDREAKNIQYF
.,TRBV10-3,.,TRBJ2-7,TGTGCCATCAGCCCCGGACATCCCTACGAGCAGTACTTC,CAISPGHPYEQYF
.,TRBV30,.,TRBJ1-1,TGTGCCTCGCTTCCGGCGGGGGGGAACACTGAAGCTTTCTTT,CASLPAGGNTEAFF
.,TRBV18,.,TRBJ2-2,TGTGCCAGCTCACCGGGCAGCTCCACCGGGGAGCTGTTTTTT,CASSPGSSTGELFF
.,TRBV12-5,.,TRBJ2-7,TGTGCTAGTGGTTCCTCTTACGAGCAGTACTTC,CASGSSYEQYF